This T cell receptor beta chain was documented in a study of blood T cell repertoires in COVID-19 (TCRdb year 2020). A note on the overall study: The collaborator samples originated in the United States, Italy and Spain and spanned the acute and convalescent phases of COVID-19. The prospective study material was composed of cDNA or gDNA derived from T cells, B-cell-depleted T cells, or PBMCs. Subjects who had been exposed to COVID-19, were actively infected with it, or had recovered from it provided the deeply sampled blood TCRbeta repertoires that made up the dataset. The repertoires were released in a freely available public database meant as a resource for research on the immune response to SARS-CoV-2. Samples came from the ongoing ImmuneRACE study (first 160 participants) plus 1,254 subjects from 6 global collaborators. A de-identified subject ID, COVID-19 status, age in years and sex were almost always included in the sample metadata. Where HLA class I and class II types were available, the types were taken from metadata supplied by the sample provider, not from assay-based typing.

Regarding this clone: Its antigen target is currently unknown. No qualities accompany the bases; no much larger clone lies one base away.

Each collaborating institution followed its own protocols to collect whole blood in K2EDTA tubes. For TCRbeta analysis, collaborators shipped samples as frozen whole blood, isolated PBMCs, or DNA extracted from either of those sample types. Overall study results and their limits: The quantity of clinical and demographic metadata differed by source and by participant and was supplied without curation.

TCRbeta CDR3 regions were amplified from genomic DNA using the immunoSEQ Assay, a bias-controlled multiplex PCR. The authors' pipeline ran thus. Nucleated cell counts per sample were estimated from amplification of reference gene primers within the assay. Sequence reads were collapsed and filtered to measure the absolute abundance of every unique TCRbeta CDR3 rearrangement. For each sample, productive Simpson clonality was calculated as the square root of Simpson's diversity index over productive rearrangements. Entries here come from immuneACCESS through TCRdb and include only in-frame sequences with V and J called. Some clones fail to appear in such tables; in the studies checked, an unresolved V gene covers under half of the shortfall, and the cause of the remainder is unknown. V, J and clone size reflect that table, while D and trimming were determined from the DNA. Recorded for this sample are about 97,000 clones; around 84% of them occurred a single time. Clones ranked in the top ten supply around 2% of the sample.

Trimming accounts for 7 bases at V and 6 bases at J, while the number of junction bases matched to no gene is 11. The CDR3 measures 15 amino acids from cysteine to phenylalanine. Here the CDR3 DNA is all that survives: 45 bases in frame from base 1. The germline V gene (reference sequence) supplies CDR1 MNHEY and CDR2 SMNVEV. This receptor was obtained from a woman in her sixties or seventies with active or convalescent COVID-19. This chain is built from TRBV27 and TRBJ2-3; 9 junctional bases match TRBD1. Source material: peripheral blood. CDR3 sequence: CASKGDREHSDTQYF. The DNA sequence is given as TGTGCCAGCAAGGGGGACAGGGAACATTCCGATACGCAGTATTTT.